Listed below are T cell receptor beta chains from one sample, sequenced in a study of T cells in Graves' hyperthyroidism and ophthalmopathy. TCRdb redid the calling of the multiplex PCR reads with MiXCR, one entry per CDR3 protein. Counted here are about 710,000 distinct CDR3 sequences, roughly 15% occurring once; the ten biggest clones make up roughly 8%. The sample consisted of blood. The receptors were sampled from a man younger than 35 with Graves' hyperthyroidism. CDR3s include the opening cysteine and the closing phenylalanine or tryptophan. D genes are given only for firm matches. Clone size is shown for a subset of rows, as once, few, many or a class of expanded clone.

CDR3 protein: CASSLGVGIYEQYF
CDR3 DNA: TGTGCCAGCAGCTTAGGGGTCGGTATCTACGAGCAGTACTTC
clone size: -
J gene: TRBJ2-7
V gene: TRBV7-9
D gene: -
CDR3 length: 14

CDR3 protein: CAWSVTRGRAAGANVLTF
CDR3 DNA: TGTGCCTGGAGTGTAACGCGGGGCAGGGCAGCTGGGGCCAACGTCCTGACTTTC
clone size: many
J gene: TRBJ2-6
V gene: TRBV30
D gene: -
CDR3 length: 18

CDR3 protein: CASSAQGVGLAGPEQFF
CDR3 DNA: TGTGCCAGTAGTGCCCAGGGTGTGGGACTAGCGGGACCTGAGCAGTTCTTC
clone size: -
J gene: TRBJ2-1
V gene: TRBV19
D gene: TRBD2
CDR3 length: 17

CDR3 protein: CASSFGDREAKNIQYF
CDR3 DNA: TGCGCCAGCAGCTTTGGAGACAGGGAAGCCAAAAACATTCAGTACTTC
clone size: few
J gene: TRBJ2-4
V gene: TRBV5-1
D gene: TRBD1
CDR3 length: 16

CDR3 protein: CASSYSASGRSGELFF
CDR3 DNA: TGTGCCAGCAGTTACTCGGCTAGCGGGAGGTCCGGGGAGCTGTTTTTT
clone size: -
J gene: TRBJ2-2
V gene: TRBV6-5
D gene: TRBD2
CDR3 length: 16

CDR3 protein: CASSLSLGNQPQHF
CDR3 DNA: TGTGCCAGCAGCTTATCGTTGGGCAATCAGCCCCAGCATTTT
clone size: few
J gene: TRBJ1-5
V gene: TRBV7-9
D gene: -
CDR3 length: 14

CDR3 protein: CASKRSSTDTQYF
CDR3 DNA: TGTGCCAGCAAGCGGAGTAGCACAGATACGCAGTATTTT
clone size: many
J gene: TRBJ2-3
V gene: TRBV27
D gene: -
CDR3 length: 13

CDR3 protein: CASSWSGTGVVNEQFF
CDR3 DNA: TGTGCCAGCAGCTGGTCCGGGACAGGGGTAGTCAATGAGCAGTTCTTC
clone size: many
J gene: TRBJ2-1
V gene: TRBV7-2
D gene: TRBD1
CDR3 length: 16

CDR3 protein: CASSHKMVQDAISQETQYF
CDR3 DNA: TGCGCCAGCAGCCACAAGATGGTCCAGGACGCGATTAGCCAAGAGACCCAGTACTTC
clone size: -
J gene: TRBJ2-5
V gene: TRBV4-1
D gene: -
CDR3 length: 19

CDR3 protein: CASSLGLFEAFF
CDR3 DNA: TGTGCCAGCAGTTTAGGATTGTTTGAAGCTTTCTTT
clone size: many
J gene: TRBJ1-1
V gene: TRBV28
D gene: -
CDR3 length: 12

CDR3 protein: CASSFRNTDTQYF
CDR3 DNA: TGTGCCAGCAGTTTCCGGAACACAGATACGCAGTATTTT
clone size: many
J gene: TRBJ2-3
V gene: TRBV2
D gene: -
CDR3 length: 13

CDR3 protein: CASSIDLPRAGGLSEQFF
CDR3 DNA: TGTGCCAGTAGTATAGATCTTCCCCGAGCGGGAGGTCTTAGTGAGCAGTTCTTC
clone size: -
J gene: TRBJ2-1
V gene: TRBV19
D gene: TRBD2
CDR3 length: 18

CDR3 protein: CASSNGGADTEAFF
CDR3 DNA: TGTGCCAGCAGTAATGGGGGGGCGGACACTGAAGCTTTCTTT
clone size: once
J gene: TRBJ1-1
V gene: TRBV9
D gene: -
CDR3 length: 14

CDR3 protein: CASSLGQGATGELFF
CDR3 DNA: TGTGCCAGCAGCCTTGGGCAGGGGGCCACCGGGGAGCTGTTTTTT
clone size: many
J gene: TRBJ2-2
V gene: TRBV12-3/TRBV12-4
D gene: TRBD1
CDR3 length: 15

CDR3 protein: CASSRGGGNEQFF
CDR3 DNA: TGTGCCAGCAGTAGGGGTGGAGGAAATGAGCAGTTCTTC
clone size: few
J gene: TRBJ2-1
V gene: TRBV6-9
D gene: -
CDR3 length: 13

CDR3 protein: CASSFGPANYGYTF
CDR3 DNA: TGCGCCAGCAGCTTTGGCCCAGCTAACTATGGCTACACCTTC
clone size: few
J gene: TRBJ1-2
V gene: TRBV5-1
D gene: -
CDR3 length: 14

CDR3 protein: CASCCPLVTGELFF
CDR3 DNA: TGTGCCAGCTGTTGTCCCCTCGTCACCGGGGAGCTGTTTTTT
clone size: few
J gene: TRBJ2-2
V gene: TRBV7-9
D gene: -
CDR3 length: 14

CDR3 protein: CASSHRTTDQPQHF
CDR3 DNA: TGTGCCAGCAGCCATCGCACAACAGATCAGCCCCAGCATTTT
clone size: few
J gene: TRBJ1-5
V gene: TRBV3-1
D gene: -
CDR3 length: 14

CDR3 protein: CASSLFGGSYEQYF
CDR3 DNA: TGTGCCAGCAGTTTATTTGGCGGGAGCTACGAGCAGTACTTC
clone size: many
J gene: TRBJ2-7
V gene: TRBV28
D gene: TRBD2
CDR3 length: 14

CDR3 protein: CASNDGGDGYQPQHF
CDR3 DNA: TGTGCCAGCAATGACGGGGGGGACGGGTATCAGCCCCAGCATTTT
clone size: -
J gene: TRBJ1-5
V gene: TRBV6-2/TRBV6-3
D gene: -
CDR3 length: 15

CDR3 protein: CASSYASGGVGYTF
CDR3 DNA: TGTGCCAGCAGTTACGCGTCCGGGGGGGTTGGCTACACCTTC
clone size: -
J gene: TRBJ1-2
V gene: TRBV6-5
D gene: -
CDR3 length: 14

CDR3 protein: CASSGTSASYEQYF
CDR3 DNA: TGTGCCAGCTCCGGGACTAGCGCATCCTACGAGCAGTACTTC
clone size: many
J gene: TRBJ2-7
V gene: TRBV2
D gene: TRBD2
CDR3 length: 14

CDR3 protein: CSVAAGGPRRHEQFF
CDR3 DNA: TGCAGCGTTGCAGCGGGAGGGCCGAGGAGACATGAGCAGTTCTTC
clone size: -
J gene: TRBJ2-1
V gene: TRBV29-1
D gene: TRBD2
CDR3 length: 15

CDR3 protein: CASSLPSGFRSYEQYF
CDR3 DNA: TGTGCCAGCAGTTTGCCTAGCGGGTTTCGCTCCTACGAGCAGTACTTC
clone size: few
J gene: TRBJ2-7
V gene: TRBV28
D gene: TRBD2
CDR3 length: 16

CDR3 protein: CSVETVEAFF
CDR3 DNA: TGCAGCGTAGAGACAGTTGAAGCTTTCTTT
clone size: few
J gene: TRBJ1-1
V gene: TRBV29-1
D gene: -
CDR3 length: 10

CDR3 protein: CASSPKPGSWEQYF
CDR3 DNA: TGTGCCAGTAGTCCCAAGCCGGGGTCTTGGGAGCAGTACTTC
clone size: -
J gene: TRBJ2-7
V gene: TRBV19
D gene: -
CDR3 length: 14

CDR3 protein: CASSLGEGTYEQYF
CDR3 DNA: TGTGCCAGCAGTTTAGGGGAGGGTACCTACGAGCAGTACTTC
clone size: many
J gene: TRBJ2-7
V gene: TRBV28
D gene: TRBD2
CDR3 length: 14

CDR3 protein: CASSLSPATGELFF
CDR3 DNA: TGTGCCAGCAGCTTAAGTCCGGCCACCGGGGAGCTGTTTTTT
clone size: few
J gene: TRBJ2-2
V gene: TRBV7-3
D gene: -
CDR3 length: 14

CDR3 protein: CASSFSTSSGDTQYF
CDR3 DNA: TGTGCCAGCAGCTTTTCCACATCTTCGGGAGATACGCAGTATTTT
clone size: many
J gene: TRBJ2-3
V gene: TRBV7-3
D gene: -
CDR3 length: 15

CDR3 protein: CASSIAWGITYEQYF
CDR3 DNA: TGTGCCAGTAGTATAGCATGGGGGATAACCTACGAGCAGTACTTC
clone size: few
J gene: TRBJ2-7
V gene: TRBV19
D gene: -
CDR3 length: 15

CDR3 protein: CASSQGQSGRANNEQFF
CDR3 DNA: TGCGCCAGCAGCCAGGGCCAGAGCGGGAGAGCTAACAATGAGCAGTTCTTC
clone size: many
J gene: TRBJ2-1
V gene: TRBV4-1
D gene: TRBD2
CDR3 length: 17

CDR3 protein: CASSQLGQYGYTF
CDR3 DNA: TGTGCCAGCAGCCAACTAGGACAGTATGGCTACACCTTC
clone size: -
J gene: TRBJ1-2
V gene: TRBV3-1
D gene: -
CDR3 length: 13

CDR3 protein: CSASVPGLAVQIF
CDR3 DNA: TGCAGTGCTAGTGTACCGGGACTAGCGGTCCAAATCTTC
clone size: few
J gene: TRBJ2-1
V gene: TRBV20-1
D gene: TRBD2
CDR3 length: 13

CDR3 protein: CASSQGGNINSGNTIYF
CDR3 DNA: TGCGCCAGCAGCCAAGGGGGAAACATAAACTCTGGAAACACCATATATTTT
clone size: few
J gene: TRBJ1-3
V gene: TRBV4-3
D gene: -
CDR3 length: 17

CDR3 protein: CSVPGQGAEETQYF
CDR3 DNA: TGCAGCGTGCCGGGACAGGGGGCTGAGGAGACCCAGTACTTC
clone size: few
J gene: TRBJ2-5
V gene: TRBV29-1
D gene: TRBD1
CDR3 length: 14

CDR3 protein: CASSLTGTSGTYEQYF
CDR3 DNA: TGTGCCAGCAGTTTAACCGGGACTAGCGGGACTTACGAGCAGTACTTC
clone size: -
J gene: TRBJ2-7
V gene: TRBV28
D gene: TRBD2
CDR3 length: 16

CDR3 protein: CATTVTSGNEQFF
CDR3 DNA: TGTGCCACCACAGTGACTAGCGGCAATGAGCAGTTCTTC
clone size: -
J gene: TRBJ2-1
V gene: TRBV6-2/TRBV6-3
D gene: TRBD2
CDR3 length: 13

CDR3 protein: CASSEGQSSYNEQFF
CDR3 DNA: TGTGCCAGCAGTGAAGGGCAGAGCTCCTACAATGAGCAGTTCTTC
clone size: few
J gene: TRBJ2-1
V gene: TRBV6-1
D gene: -
CDR3 length: 15

CDR3 protein: CASSSEANEKLFF
CDR3 DNA: TGTGCCAGCAGTTCTGAGGCTAATGAAAAACTGTTTTTT
clone size: -
J gene: TRBJ1-4
V gene: TRBV27
D gene: -
CDR3 length: 13

CDR3 protein: CSARGGQGGYEQYF
CDR3 DNA: TGCAGCGCGCGAGGGGGACAGGGGGGGTACGAGCAGTACTTC
clone size: -
J gene: TRBJ2-7
V gene: TRBV29-1
D gene: TRBD1
CDR3 length: 14

CDR3 protein: CAIRGNRAGELFF
CDR3 DNA: TGTGCCATCAGAGGAAACAGGGCCGGGGAGCTGTTTTTT
clone size: -
J gene: TRBJ2-2
V gene: TRBV10-3
D gene: -
CDR3 length: 13

CDR3 protein: CASRRTGGTDEQYF
CDR3 DNA: TGTGCCAGCAGACGGACAGGGGGCACAGACGAGCAGTACTTC
clone size: -
J gene: TRBJ2-7
V gene: TRBV27
D gene: TRBD1
CDR3 length: 14

CDR3 protein: CSATGLAGVSEQFF
CDR3 DNA: TGCAGTGCTACCGGACTAGCGGGAGTTAGTGAGCAGTTCTTC
clone size: many
J gene: TRBJ2-1
V gene: TRBV20-1
D gene: TRBD2
CDR3 length: 14